Following are 28 T cell receptor beta chains from one sample sequenced in a study of blood T cells in healthy people across ages. Using a J-beta primer mix together with a sample-barcoded 5' primer, a second PCR was run for about 6 to 12 cycles. TCRdb reprocessed the 5' RACE reads with MiXCR, giving one entry per CDR3 protein. The table includes around 750,000 distinct CDR3 sequences, around half detected once. Sample: blood. The origin of the receptors is a man of 80 years or more in good health.

This clonotype was found once. CDR3 nucleotide sequence: TGCAGCGCCTACAGGGGGGCGATTATGAACACTGAAGCTTTCTTT. Its protein product is CSAYRGAIMNTEAFF. This chain links TRBV29-1 with TRBJ1-1, with 8 positions matching TRBD1. In germline, CDR1 is SQVTM, CDR2 ANQGSEA. With V trimmed by 7 bases and J by 0 bases, 10 bases remained unmatched. This CDR3 is 15 amino acids long.

The rearrangement joins TRBV15 to TRBJ2-7; 8 bases map to TRBD1. The CDR3 consists of 15 residues. The germline gives CDR1 LNHNV, CDR2 YYDKDF (reference sequence). V trimming: 4 bases; J trimming: 5 bases; junction bases outside the gene matches: 10. CDR3 sequence reads: CATSKPPQGGNEQYF. CDR3 nucleotide sequence: TGTGCCACCAGCAAACCACCACAGGGGGGCAACGAGCAGTACTTC.

On this clonotype itself: An end of the junction differs from the germline gene, which may be a read error. This chain links TRBV28 with TRBJ2-3; D may be TRBD2 (5 bases). The CDR3 contains 16 residues. The germline CDR1 and CDR2 sequences are MDHEN and SYDVKM. The CDR3 spells CASSLSQRPSTDTQYF. CDR3 nucleotide sequence: TGTGCCAGCAGCTTATCCCAGCGGCCTAGCACAGATACGCAGTATTTT.

This clonotype was detected a few times. The V gene is TRBV3-1, the J gene TRBJ2-4; 7 positions match TRBD1. The CDR3 covers 13 residues. The germline V gene has CDR1 LGHDT and CDR2 YNNKEL (reference sequence). V lost 2 bases, J lost 13 bases, and 8 bases stayed unmatched. CDR3 sequence: CASSQPSTGPQYF. CDR3 coding DNA: TGTGCCAGCAGCCAACCTTCGACAGGGCCGCAGTACTTC.

A word on this clonotype: At one end the junction does not follow the germline gene, possibly because of a read error. This chain connects TRBV20-1 to TRBJ2-1; unclear D gene. From germline, CDR1 is DFQATT and CDR2 SNEGSKA (reference sequence). CDR3 length equals 16 residues. The CDR3 sequence is CSASPLGPRSVYEQFF. CDR3 in DNA: TGTAGTGCTAGTCCACTTGGGCCGCGGAGCGTTTATGAGCAGTTCTTC.

This clonotype was detected only a few times. This chain links TRBV5-1 with TRBJ2-3; D is perhaps TRBD1 (5 bases). The V gene's germline CDR1 is SGHRS and CDR2 YFSETQ. V gave up 1 base and J gave up 2 bases, with 11 bases separating them. This CDR3 spans 15 amino acids. CDR3 region: CASSLSSGHTDTQYF. CDR3 bases: TGCGCCAGCAGCTTGAGTTCAGGGCACACAGATACGCAGTATTTT.

The chain employs TRBV20-1 and TRBJ1-6; D is undetermined. This CDR3 is 12 amino acids long. Trimming cost V 0 bases and J 10 bases, with 7 bases left between them. In germline, CDR1 is DFQATT, CDR2 SNEGSKA (reference sequence). CDR3 DNA sequence: TGCAGTGCTAGAGACCGGCAGTCACCCCTCCACTTT. It encodes CSARDRQSPLHF.

J is TRBJ2-7 and V is TRBV24-1, with D perhaps being TRBD1 or TRBD2 (5 bases each). CDR3 length: 16 residues. Trimming pared 4 bases from V and 0 bases from J, leaving 15 bases between. Germline values: CDR1 KGHDR, CDR2 SFDVKD. This CDR3 reads CATSDKPGRSSYEQYF. In nucleotides, the CDR3 is TGTGCCACCAGTGACAAGCCGGGACGGAGCTCCTACGAGCAGTACTTC.

This clonotype has just one count. The rearrangement joins TRBV11-1 to TRBJ2-5; the match to TRBD2 covers 10 bases. CDR3 length equals 16 residues. Germline CDR1 is SGHAT and CDR2 is FQDESV (reference sequence). Trimming cost V 5 bases and J 11 bases; bases outside gene matches: 17. The CDR3 DNA is TGTGCCAGCAGCCACAGAAGGGAGGTAGCGGGAGGAGAGCAGTACTTC. This gives the protein CASSHRREVAGGEQYF.

Concerning this clonotype: One junction end disagrees with the germline gene, perhaps due to a read error. The genes are TRBV29-1 and TRBJ1-2; a possible D gene is TRBD1 (5 bases). CDR3 size: 13 residues. In germline, CDR1 is SQVTM, CDR2 ANQGSEA. The CDR3, as DNA: TGCAGCGCCCGGGACGGACCAAACTGTGGCTACACCTTC. Translating gives CSARDGPNCGYTF. Based on the CDR3 plus reference TRBV29-1 and TRBJ1-2, the full variable domain is SAVISQKPSRDICQRGTSLTIQCQVDSQVTMMFWYRQQPGQSLTLIATANQGSEATYESGFVIDKFPISRPNLTFSTLTVSNMSPEDSSIYLCSARDGPNCGYTFGSGTRLTVV.

The chain combines TRBV27 with TRBJ2-5; D uncertain. The germline CDR1 and CDR2 sequences are MNHEY and SMNVEV (reference sequence). The germline V and J ends were trimmed by 2 bases and 4 bases, with 14 bases remaining between them. CDR3 length: 15 residues. The CDR3 DNA follows: TGTGCCAGCAGTTTAGGAACAATGGGTCCAGAGACCCAGTACTTC. It specifies CASSLGTMGPETQYF.

The chain recombines TRBV5-5 with TRBJ1-4, with D possibly being TRBD1 (5 bases). Germline CDR1 is SGHKS and CDR2 is YYEKEE (reference sequence). The CDR3 has 16 amino acids. The V and J ends lost 0 bases and 8 bases respectively, with 17 bases between them. As DNA, the CDR3 is TGTGCCAGCAGCTTGGCGGTGGGGCTGAGACAAGAAAAACTGTTTTTT. It yields the protein CASSLAVGLRQEKLFF.

The rearrangement uses TRBV7-2 and TRBJ2-1; 7 bases agree with TRBD2. The CDR3 sequence is 12 residues long. The junction had 5 bases not matched to a gene; V was cut back by 11 bases and J by 4 bases. Germline V lookup: CDR1 SGHTA, CDR2 FQGNSA. CDR3 coding DNA: TGTGCCGGCGGGGGATCGTACAATGAGCAGTTCTTC. Its protein product is CAGGGSYNEQFF.

This chain connects TRBV24-1 to TRBJ2-4, with a tentative D call TRBD1 (7 bases). In germline, CDR1 is KGHDR, CDR2 SFDVKD. Trimming took off 3 bases at V and 8 bases at J, with 16 bases between the two ends. The CDR3 contains 15 residues. The CDR3 region is CATSDRGGGDDIQYF. CDR3 DNA sequence: TGTGCCACCAGTGATCGTGGAGGGGGCGATGACATTCAGTACTTC.

The chain employs TRBV3-1 and TRBJ2-3; D uncertain. CDR1 LGHDT and CDR2 YNNKEL come from the germline V gene (reference sequence). The CDR3 extends over 12 amino acids. Trimming took off 1 base at V and 6 bases at J, with 5 bases between the two ends. The CDR3 loop reads CASSQVLDTQYF. The CDR3, as DNA: TGTGCCAGCAGCCAAGTATTGGATACGCAGTATTTT.

This clonotype came up a few times. This chain joins TRBV7-3 and TRBJ2-1, with TRBD2 matching 8 bases. V lost 4 bases to trimming and J lost 7 bases; unmatched junction nucleotides: 15. The CDR3 extends over 17 amino acids. Germline V gene lookup returns CDR1 SGHTA and CDR2 FQGTGA. Written as DNA, the CDR3 is TGTGCCAGCAGCTCCACGGTCGGGACTAGGCTTGGGAATGAGCAGTTCTTC. Amino acid sequence: CASSSTVGTRLGNEQFF.

This rearrangement joins TRBV7-2 to TRBJ1-2; D gene uncertain. The germline CDR1 and CDR2 sequences are SGHTA and FQGNSA. V was trimmed by 1 base and J by 4 bases, leaving 10 bases between them. CDR3 length equals 14 residues. CDR3: CASSLEGRIYGYTF. The CDR3, as DNA: TGTGCCAGCAGCTTAGAAGGGAGAATCTATGGCTACACCTTC.

Ten or more counts support this clonotype. This sequence joins TRBV7-2 and TRBJ2-7, with 11 bases identical to TRBD2. Germline loops: CDR1 SGHTA, CDR2 FQGNSA. The CDR3 covers 14 residues. The V and J ends lost 6 bases and 7 bases, in that order; junction bases with no gene match: 8. Written as DNA, the CDR3 is TGTGCCAGCAGAACCGGGACTAGCGGAGCGGAGCAGTACTTC. Amino acids: CASRTGTSGAEQYF.

This chain uses TRBV20-1 with TRBJ2-1, with a weak D call TRBD1 (6 bases). Deletions cut 1 base from V and 0 bases from J, with 7 bases between. The CDR3 loop spans 14 amino acids. CDR1 is DFQATT and CDR2 is SNEGSKA in the germline V gene (reference sequence). CDR3 in DNA: TGCAGTGCTAGAGTGGGGGCCTCCTACAATGAGCAGTTCTTC. It specifies CSARVGASYNEQFF.

The chain has TRBV6-5 and TRBJ2-7, with TRBD1 matching 7 bases. Germline lookup yields CDR1 MNHEY and CDR2 SVGAGI. The CDR3 totals 15 residues. V shed 6 bases, J shed 1 base, and the junction held 9 bases outside the gene matches. Here the CDR3 DNA reads TGTGCCAGCAGGGCCGAGGGGGCTCTATCCTACGAGCAGTACTTC. Encoded protein: CASRAEGALSYEQYF.

This chain joins TRBV24-1 and TRBJ2-5; the match to TRBD2 covers 9 bases. The germline V gene encodes CDR1 KGHDR and CDR2 SFDVKD. V lost 4 bases, J lost 1 base, and 3 bases stayed unmatched. This CDR3 has 15 residues. The CDR3 loop reads CATSELAGTQETQYF. In nucleotides, the CDR3 is TGTGCCACCAGTGAACTAGCGGGTACCCAAGAGACCCAGTACTTC.

This chain links TRBV12-3 or TRBV12-4 with TRBJ2-1; D is undetermined. V was clipped by 3 bases and J by 6 bases, with 12 bases between them. This CDR3 comprises 14 residues. For the CDR3, the DNA is TGTGCCAGCAGTTTTAGGGCTTCGCCCAATGAGCAGTTCTTC. Residues: CASSFRASPNEQFF.

The chain joins TRBV20-1 to TRBJ2-5; tentative D call: TRBD2 (5 bases). In germline, CDR1 is DFQATT, CDR2 SNEGSKA (reference sequence). The ends were cut back, 2 bases at V and 12 bases at J, with 16 bases in the middle. The CDR3 has 12 residues. This CDR3 is CSARPSVGEEYF. The DNA for the CDR3 is TGCAGTGCTAGACCCTCGGTGGGAGAGGAGTACTTC.

The genes are TRBV10-3 and TRBJ2-3; 12 bases align to TRBD1. Looked up from germline, CDR1 is ENHRY and CDR2 is SYGVKD. The CDR3 loop spans 15 amino acids. V lost 4 bases to trimming and J lost 14 bases; unmatched junction nucleotides: 13. The CDR3 nucleotides read TGTGCCATCAGTGCTGGGACAGGGGGCTTTAGATACGCGTATTTT. It yields the protein CAISAGTGGFRYAYF.

This clonotype came up once. One end of the junction is discordant with germline, which a read error may explain. The genes are TRBV5-6 and TRBJ1-2; no reliable D call. Germline V CDR1 and CDR2: SGHDT, YYEEEE. This CDR3 region has 13 residues. In nucleotides, the CDR3 is TGTGCCGGCAGTCCTATTGGAAACTATGGCTACACCTTC. Its translation: CAGSPIGNYGYTF. Looking up the rest from reference TRBV5-6 and TRBJ1-2 gives the full variable domain: DAGVTQSPTHLIKTRGQQVTLRCSPKSGHDTVSWYQQALGQGPQFIFQYYEEEERQRGNFPDRFSGHQFPNYSSELNVNALLLGDSALYLCAGSPIGNYGYTFGSGTRLTVV.

V is TRBV12-3 or TRBV12-4 and J is TRBJ1-2; 8 nucleotides align to TRBD1. V gave up 7 bases and J gave up 0 bases; unmatched junction bases: 4. The CDR3 length is 14 residues. DNA for the CDR3: TGTGCCAGCAACCGACAGGGGACTAACTATGGCTACACCTTC. Amino acid sequence: CASNRQGTNYGYTF.

This clonotype has more than one count but fewer than ten. The genes are TRBV27 and TRBJ2-7; D is possibly TRBD2 (6 bases). In germline, CDR1 is MNHEY, CDR2 SMNVEV (reference sequence). V was pared by 8 bases and J by 0 bases, with 17 bases between. This CDR3 spans 15 amino acids. CDR3 sequence: CASGALGGSSYEQYF. The CDR3 nucleotides read TGTGCCAGCGGAGCCCTTGGGGGGAGCTCCTACGAGCAGTACTTC.

V usage is TRBV3-1 and J usage is TRBJ1-2; D gene unclear. Germline V gene sequence: CDR1 LGHDT, CDR2 YNNKEL (reference sequence). The CDR3 has 13 residues. Trimming pared 4 bases from V and 7 bases from J, leaving 13 bases between. CDR3 bases: TGTGCCAGCAGCCCCGGTACGGTTGTTGGCTACACCTTC. It translates to CASSPGTVVGYTF.